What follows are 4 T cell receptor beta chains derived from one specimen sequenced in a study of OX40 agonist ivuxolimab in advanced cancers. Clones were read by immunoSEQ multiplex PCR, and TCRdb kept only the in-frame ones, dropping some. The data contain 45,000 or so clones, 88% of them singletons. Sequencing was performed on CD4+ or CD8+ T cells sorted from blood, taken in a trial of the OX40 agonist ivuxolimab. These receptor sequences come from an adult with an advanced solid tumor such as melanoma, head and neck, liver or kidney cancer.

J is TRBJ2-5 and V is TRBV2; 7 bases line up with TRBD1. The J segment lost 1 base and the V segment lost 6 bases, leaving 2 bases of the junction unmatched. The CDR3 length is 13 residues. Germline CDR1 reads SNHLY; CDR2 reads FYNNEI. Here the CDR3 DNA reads TGTGCCAGCAGCCGGGACAGCCAAGAGACCCAGTACTTC. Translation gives CASSRDSQETQYF.

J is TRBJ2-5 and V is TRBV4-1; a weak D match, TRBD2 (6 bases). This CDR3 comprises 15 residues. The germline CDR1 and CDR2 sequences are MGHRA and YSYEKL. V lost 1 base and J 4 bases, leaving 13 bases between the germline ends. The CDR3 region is CASSQVGLGGETQYF. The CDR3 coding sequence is TGCGCCAGCAGCCAAGTGGGCCTGGGGGGAGAGACCCAGTACTTC.

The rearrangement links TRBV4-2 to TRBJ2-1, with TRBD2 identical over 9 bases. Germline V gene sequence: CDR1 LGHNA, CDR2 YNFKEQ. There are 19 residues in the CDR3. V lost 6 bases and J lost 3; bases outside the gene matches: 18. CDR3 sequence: CASRLHRGSGSTIYNEQFF. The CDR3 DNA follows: TGTGCCAGCAGACTACATCGTGGTAGCGGGAGTACAATCTACAATGAGCAGTTCTTC.

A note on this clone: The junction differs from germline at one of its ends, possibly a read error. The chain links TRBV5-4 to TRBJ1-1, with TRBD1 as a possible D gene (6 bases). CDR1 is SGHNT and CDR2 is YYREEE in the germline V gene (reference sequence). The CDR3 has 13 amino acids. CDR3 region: CASTKDRNTETFF. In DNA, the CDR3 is TGTGCCAGCACCAAGGACAGAAACACTGAAACTTTCTTT. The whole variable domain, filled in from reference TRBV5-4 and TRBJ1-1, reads ETGVTQSPTHLIKTRGQQVTLRCSSQSGHNTVSWYQQALGQGPQFIFQYYREEENGRGNFPPRFSGLQFPNYSSELNVNALELDDSALYLCASTKDRNTETFFGQGTRLTVV.